What follows are 25 T cell receptor beta chains derived from one specimen sequenced in a study of cytomegalovirus exposure and HLA in healthy donors. PCR primers comprised 60 Vbeta and 13 Jbeta primers. Clones were sequenced by immunoSEQ multiplex PCR, and TCRdb holds only the in-frame ones, with some missing. The sample lists some 90,000 clones, about four fifths occurring once. The specimen was PBMCs. The receptors originated from a man aged 50 or older in good health and CMV-seronegative.

The V gene is TRBV4-3, the J gene TRBJ2-1, with 9 bases lining up with TRBD2. J gave up 8 bases and V 0 bases, and 11 bases lay outside the gene matches. The CDR3 extends over 17 amino acids. Germline CDR1 LGHNA, CDR2 YSLEER. The CDR3 loop reads CASSQDGRREGHHEQFF. CDR3 coding DNA: TGCGCCAGCAGCCAAGACGGTCGGCGGGAGGGCCATCATGAGCAGTTCTTC.

CDR3 nucleotide sequence: TGTGCCAGCAGCTTAGTAAGCTTGTGGGAGGGGTCGTCCGAGCAGTACTTC. Amino acids: CASSLVSLWEGSSEQYF. The gene calls are TRBV11-2 and TRBJ2-7, with TRBD2 identical over 7 bases. This CDR3 region has 17 residues. V lost 1 base, J lost 6 bases, and 15 bases stayed unmatched. Germline V gene data show CDR1 as SGHAT and CDR2 as FQNNGV.

The chain has TRBV6-5 and TRBJ2-5, with D unresolved. The length of the CDR3 is 14 residues. The germline gives CDR1 MNHEY, CDR2 SVGAGI. Deletions cut 0 bases from V and 5 bases from J, with 10 bases between. DNA for the CDR3: TGTGCCAGCAGTTACTCCCCTAGGCAGGAGACCCAGTACTTC. Its translation: CASSYSPRQETQYF.

Concerning this clone itself: Germline and junction disagree at one end, which may indicate a read error. This chain connects TRBV7-9 to TRBJ2-7; 7 bases line up with TRBD1. The V gene's germline CDR1 is SEHNR and CDR2 FQNEAQ (reference sequence). The CDR3 has 14 amino acids. The CDR3 nucleotides are TGTTCCAGCAGCTTAGTGACAGGGACCTACGAGCAGTACTTC. Its translation: CSSSLVTGTYEQYF.

This chain links TRBV28 with TRBJ1-5; D not certain. The CDR3 consists of 14 residues. The V and J ends lost 5 bases and 4 bases respectively, with 12 bases between them. Germline V CDR1 and CDR2: MDHEN, SYDVKM. This chain's CDR3 is CASSTHSLNQPQHF. CDR3 in DNA: TGTGCCAGCAGTACACATTCGTTAAATCAGCCCCAGCATTTT.

This clone has only a few counts. The chain combines TRBV5-1 with TRBJ2-7; 10 bases agree with TRBD1. CDR1 is SGHRS and CDR2 is YFSETQ in the germline V gene. J was trimmed by 6 bases and V by 5 bases; bases with no gene match: 8. CDR3 length equals 14 residues. CDR3 DNA sequence: TGCGCCAGCAGACCAGGGACAGGGGCGGGCGAGCAGTACTTC. Translation gives CASRPGTGAGEQYF.

The V and J genes are TRBV11-1 and TRBJ2-5; tentatively, D is TRBD1 (5 bases). This CDR3 is built from 14 residues. V shed 4 bases and J shed 3 bases, with 12 bases lying between them. Germline loops: CDR1 SGHAT, CDR2 FQDESV (reference sequence). CDR3 coding DNA: TGTGCCAGCAGCTCAGGGAAGTGGGAAGAGACCCAGTACTTC. Translation: CASSSGKWEETQYF.

The genes are TRBV5-1 and TRBJ2-1; D might be TRBD1 (6 bases). The CDR3 length is 15 residues. V was trimmed by 2 bases and J by 8 bases, leaving 17 bases between them. CDR1 and CDR2 from the germline V gene are SGHRS and YFSETQ. The CDR3 DNA reads as TGCGCCAGCAGCTTACTTGTCGACAGGCCACATGAGCAGTTCTTC. Amino acids: CASSLLVDRPHEQFF.

This rearrangement joins TRBV29-1 to TRBJ2-3; tentative D call: TRBD2 (6 bases). The CDR3 length is 14 residues. Looked up from germline, CDR1 is SQVTM and CDR2 is ANQGSEA. Trimming removed 2 bases at V and 0 bases at J, with 9 bases between. The CDR3 spells CSVEPSASTDTQYF. The CDR3 DNA sequence: TGCAGCGTTGAACCTAGCGCCAGCACAGATACGCAGTATTTT.

This rearrangement joins TRBV5-8 to TRBJ2-1; 8 bases align to TRBD2. The CDR3 is 17 residues long. The germline gives CDR1 SGHTS, CDR2 YDEGEE. Trimming at V came to 7 bases and at J to 2 bases, leaving 14 bases not matched to a gene. This CDR3 reads CASGLLSGSGTYNEQFF. DNA for the CDR3: TGTGCCAGCGGATTATTAAGCGGGAGTGGAACCTACAATGAGCAGTTCTTC.

In the case of this clone: The same CDR3 arises from other DNA sequences in this sample as well. The chain recombines TRBV27 with TRBJ1-2; D unresolved. The CDR3 runs 13 residues. V was shortened by 2 bases and J by 2 bases, with 6 bases between the two germline ends. Germline loops: CDR1 MNHEY, CDR2 SMNVEV (reference sequence). CDR3 DNA sequence: TGTGCCAGCAGTTTAAGCGGGAACTATGGCTACACCTTC. It translates to CASSLSGNYGYTF.

This clone appeared a few times. The rearrangement links TRBV6-4 to TRBJ1-4; no clear D gene. Germline V gives CDR1 MRHNA, CDR2 SNTAGT. The CDR3 extends over 14 amino acids. The V and J ends lost 9 bases and 4 bases respectively, with 15 bases between them. CDR3 amino acids: CASIWRQGNEKLFF. The CDR3 DNA is TGTGCCAGTATTTGGCGACAAGGTAATGAAAAACTGTTTTTT.

This sequence joins TRBV15 and TRBJ2-6, with D possibly matching TRBD1 (9 bases). Germline V gene sequence: CDR1 LNHNV, CDR2 YYDKDF (reference sequence). With 8 bases removed from V and 2 bases from J, the gap between germline ends came to 22 bases. This CDR3 is built from 18 residues. The DNA of the CDR3 is TGTGCCACCCGATGGGGGGGACAGGGACTAGCTGGGGCCAACGTCCTGACTTTC. It yields the protein CATRWGGQGLAGANVLTF.

The V gene is TRBV11-2, the J gene TRBJ1-3; D is perhaps TRBD1 (5 bases). V shed 1 base and J shed 4 bases, with 11 bases lying between them. CDR3 size: 15 residues. Looked up from germline, CDR1 is SGHAT and CDR2 is FQNNGV. CDR3 sequence: CASSLVGGAGNTIYF. In DNA form, the CDR3 reads TGTGCCAGCAGCTTAGTCGGGGGAGCCGGAAACACCATATATTTT. Based on the CDR3 plus reference TRBV11-2 and TRBJ1-3, the full variable domain is EAGVAQSPRYKIIEKRQSVAFWCNPISGHATLYWYQQILGQGPKLLIQFQNNGVVDDSQLPKDRFSAERLKGVDSTLKIQPAKLEDSAVYLCASSLVGGAGNTIYFGEGSWLTVV.

J is TRBJ2-7 and V is TRBV14, with TRBD2 identical over 8 bases. V lost 0 bases, J lost 5 bases, and 9 bases stayed unmatched. Germline-derived CDR1 and CDR2 are SGHDN and FVKESK. The CDR3 has 16 residues. In nucleotides, the CDR3 is TGTGCCAGCAGCCAAGATGGTCGAGCGGGAGCCCACGAGCAGTACTTC. This translates into CASSQDGRAGAHEQYF.

V usage is TRBV19 and J usage is TRBJ2-3; TRBD1 might be the D (5 bases). V lost 8 bases to trimming and J lost 8 bases, with 14 bases between them. Germline values: CDR1 LNHDA, CDR2 SQIVND (reference sequence). The CDR3 spans 12 residues. The CDR3 DNA sequence: TGTGCCAGTTCGCTCTCAGGGTTTACGCAGTATTTT. Protein sequence: CASSLSGFTQYF.

This clone has a single count. The V and J genes are TRBV25-1 and TRBJ1-3; D is possibly TRBD1 (6 bases). CDR1 MGHDK and CDR2 SYGVNS come from the germline V gene. V lost 1 base to trimming and J lost 4 bases, with 14 bases between them. CDR3 size: 16 residues. The CDR3 loop is CASSEWDTASGNTIYF. DNA for the CDR3: TGTGCCAGCAGTGAATGGGACACCGCGTCCGGAAACACCATATATTTT.

The CDR3 loop is CASSDGQPYEQYF. DNA for the CDR3: TGCGCCAGCAGCGATGGACAGCCCTACGAGCAGTACTTC. The J gene is TRBJ2-7, the V gene TRBV5-1; D may be TRBD1 (6 bases). CDR3 size: 13 residues. Trimming removed 4 bases from V and 2 bases from J, with 10 bases in between. The germline CDR1 and CDR2 sequences are SGHRS and YFSETQ.

The chain is built from TRBV6-4 and TRBJ1-2, with D uncertain. Trimming shortened V by 5 bases and J by 7 bases, and 20 bases separated the two germline ends. Germline V lookup: CDR1 MRHNA, CDR2 SNTAGT. The CDR3 consists of 15 residues. The CDR3 DNA reads TGTGCCAGCAGTCCCCCGGGGAGCTTACTAGGTGGCTACACCTTC. Its translation: CASSPPGSLLGGYTF.

This clone was observed a handful of times. This chain's CDR3 is CASSLGLTTYEQYF. The CDR3 nucleotides are TGTGCCAGCAGCTTGGGACTCACCACCTACGAGCAGTACTTC. This chain uses TRBV9 with TRBJ2-7; possibly TRBD2 for D (6 bases). The germline CDR1 and CDR2 sequences are SGDLS and YYNGEE. Trimming removed 4 bases from V and 2 bases from J, with 13 bases in between. The CDR3 runs 14 residues. The variable domain in full, with the rest retrieved from reference TRBV9 and TRBJ2-7, is DSGVTQTPKHLITATGQRVTLRCSPRSGDLSVYWYQQSLDQGLQFLIQYYNGEERAKGNILERFSAQQFPDLHSELNLSSLELGDSALYFCASSLGLTTYEQYFGPGTRLTVT.

The chain recombines TRBV28 with TRBJ2-1; a possible D gene is TRBD2 (6 bases). CDR1 and CDR2 (germline): MDHEN, SYDVKM. The CDR3 consists of 19 residues. Between the trimmed V and J ends, which lost 7 bases and 0 bases, there was a span of 25 bases. The CDR3 loop is CASTPVAGTTPSSYNEQFF. CDR3 nucleotide sequence: TGTGCCAGCACCCCAGTGGCGGGAACGACTCCCAGCTCCTACAATGAGCAGTTCTTC.

This chain connects TRBV7-2 to TRBJ1-1; D ambiguous. The germline CDR1 and CDR2 sequences are SGHTA and FQGNSA. This CDR3 comprises 12 residues. V shed 5 bases and J shed 14 bases, with 18 bases lying between them. This chain's CDR3 is CASSVLEGGWFF. The CDR3 coding sequence is TGTGCCAGCAGCGTCCTTGAAGGAGGTTGGTTCTTT.

This chain links TRBV27 with TRBJ1-2; no definite D call. V was pared by 2 bases and J by 0 bases, with 4 bases between. The CDR3 is 13 amino acids. The V gene's germline CDR1 is MNHEY and CDR2 SMNVEV (reference sequence). The CDR3 spells CASSLTANYGYTF. DNA of the CDR3: TGTGCCAGCAGTTTAACAGCTAACTATGGCTACACCTTC.

The rearrangement joins TRBV28 to TRBJ1-2; D is perhaps TRBD1 (6 bases). CDR3 length: 15 residues. CDR1 is MDHEN, CDR2 SYDVKM, per germline. Trimming removed 5 bases from V and 0 bases from J, with 13 bases in between. The CDR3 DNA reads TGTGCCAGCAGTGCCCGGAGACAGGCTAACTATGGCTACACCTTC. Protein: CASSARRQANYGYTF.

V gene TRBV2 combines with J gene TRBJ2-3; 11 bases match TRBD2. V gave up 6 bases and J gave up 0 bases; unmatched junction bases: 11. There are 18 residues in the CDR3. Germline V lookup: CDR1 SNHLY, CDR2 FYNNEI. CDR3 loop: CASRDLAGGTYSTDTQYF. For the CDR3, the DNA is TGTGCCAGCAGAGACCTAGCGGGAGGTACCTATAGCACAGATACGCAGTATTTT.